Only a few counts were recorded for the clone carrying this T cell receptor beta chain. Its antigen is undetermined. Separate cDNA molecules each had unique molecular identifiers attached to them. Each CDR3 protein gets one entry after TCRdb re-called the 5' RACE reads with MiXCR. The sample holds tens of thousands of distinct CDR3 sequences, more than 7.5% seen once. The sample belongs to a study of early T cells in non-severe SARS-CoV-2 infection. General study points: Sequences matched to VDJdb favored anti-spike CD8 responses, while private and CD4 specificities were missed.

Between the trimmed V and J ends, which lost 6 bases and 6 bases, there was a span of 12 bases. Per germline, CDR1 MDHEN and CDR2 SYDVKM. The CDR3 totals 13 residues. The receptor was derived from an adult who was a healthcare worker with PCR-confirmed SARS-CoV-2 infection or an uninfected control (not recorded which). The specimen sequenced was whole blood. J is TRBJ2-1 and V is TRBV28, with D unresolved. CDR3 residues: CASSPRWGNEQFF. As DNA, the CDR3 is TGTGCCAGCAGCCCCCGGTGGGGCAATGAGCAGTTCTTC.